This T cell receptor (beta chain) was retrieved from a study of T cells in Graves' hyperthyroidism and ophthalmopathy (dated by TCRdb to about 2019). General notes on the study: Peripheral blood samples were taken at the time of initial diagnosis, prior to any treatment. TCR V-J signatures able to tell the groups apart were searched for in a discovery cohort of more than 90 patients, of whom under 45 had Graves' ophthalmopathy and some 60 had stable Graves' hyperthyroidism. Whether ophthalmopathy could be predicted prospectively was tested in an independent validation cohort made up of roughly 20 hyperthyroidism patients plus 17 patients who later progressed to ophthalmopathy. The approximately 100 discovery patients were randomly divided into training and test sets at a 7:3 ratio. In about 6 Graves' hyperthyroidism patients, the study also compared T-cell repertoires from thyroid tissue with T-cell repertoires from blood. Once sampling was done, hyperthyroidism patients were given methimazole at a starting dose of 30 mg daily, whereas ophthalmopathy patients were given high-dose intravenous methylprednisolone. The paper describes TCR Vbeta CDR3 sequencing of 135 peripheral blood samples, made up of around 41 ophthalmopathy patients, approximately 73 hyperthyroidism patients and 17 progressor patients. Paper-wide results and their limitations: Most expanded thyroid clonotypes (frequency above 0.001) were also found in blood, which suggests that blood repertoires may mirror thyroid immune responses. In validation, the model predicted progression to ophthalmopathy a median of around six months before onset, with about 67% sensitivity and about 72% specificity. A model built on a 13 V-J signature distinguished ophthalmopathy from stable hyperthyroidism, reaching around 88% sensitivity and approximately 81% specificity in cross-validation and 80%/75% in testing. Sample size was not statistically predetermined, and investigators were not blinded to group allocation.

TCR beta CDR3 regions were amplified from RNA transcripts. For the first round of RT-PCR on the TCR CDR3, the HTBI primer set was used together with the Qiagen OneStep RT-PCR kit. The libraries were constructed in a second round of multiplex PCR and then size-selected and purified. Paired-end sequencing of the libraries was performed with 100 bp reads on an Illumina HiSeq2000. The authors' analysis ran thus. Raw data were processed with SOAPnuke, discarding reads with adapters, uncalled bases, mean Phred below 15, or no exact constant-primer or identifier match. High-quality paired reads were merged with COPE v1.2.5, and unique nucleotide sequences were defined as clonotypes. Clonotypes were aligned to IMGT TRBV, TRBD and TRBJ reference segments using MiTCR v1.1. The analysis was restricted to V-J combinations with a frequency above 0.0001, which together covered 99.2% of the repertoires. The TCS score was defined as F50 (clonal expansion) divided by E x V (chaos), with BLOSUM62-based TCRdist calculated between CDR3 peptides within each V-J. Welch's t-statistics and random forest reduced fewer than 600 V-J features to fewer than 15, which were used in a naive Bayes classifier (R e1071). Thyroid-blood repertoire similarity was quantified with the Morisita-Horn index. Starting from the raw public reads, TCRdb applied fastp trimming at Q25, assembled clones with MiXCR and retained in-frame beta chains. Rows are combined by CDR3 protein, so each entry shows the most common genes and DNA. These V and J calls derive from TCRdb rather than the authors' analysis. This sample has around 610,000 distinct CDR3 sequences in its table, and roughly 14% of those were observed once. Roughly 4.5% of the sample comes from the top ten.

Including cysteine and phenylalanine, the CDR3 has 13 amino acids. Only the CDR3 DNA is retained, 39 bases long and in frame from the first base. The trim is 3 bases for V and 2 bases for J, with a gap of 10 bases between the germline ends. Reading the germline V gene (reference sequence) gives CDR1 GTSNPN and CDR2 SVGIG. This clonotype was observed at least ten times. Its cognate antigen has yet to be identified. Base qualities were left out, and no much larger clone turns up one base away. In the ophthalmopathy patients, disease was moderately to severely active, with a Clinical Activity Score of 3 or more, a NOSPECS grade of 4 or more, and a duration of less than 3 months. Exclusion was applied to patients with uncontrolled infections, other autoimmune diseases, pregnancy or lactation. Clinical symptoms, serum thyroxine and TRAb, thyroid ultrasound, and orbital computed tomography formed the basis for the diagnoses. Ficoll-Paque density gradient centrifugation was used to isolate PBMCs from around 10 ml of fresh peripheral blood. Total RNA was extracted with Trizol reagent, and quality was checked on an Agilent 2100 Bioanalyzer.

Sequenced material: blood. The TCR was taken from a woman between 40 and 55 years old with Graves' ophthalmopathy. In this chain, TRBV30 is recombined with TRBJ1-2, with no confident D gene call. The DNA sequence is given as TGTGCCTGGAGCGCGCTCGGCAACTATGGCTACACCTTC. Translated, it reads CAWSALGNYGYTF.